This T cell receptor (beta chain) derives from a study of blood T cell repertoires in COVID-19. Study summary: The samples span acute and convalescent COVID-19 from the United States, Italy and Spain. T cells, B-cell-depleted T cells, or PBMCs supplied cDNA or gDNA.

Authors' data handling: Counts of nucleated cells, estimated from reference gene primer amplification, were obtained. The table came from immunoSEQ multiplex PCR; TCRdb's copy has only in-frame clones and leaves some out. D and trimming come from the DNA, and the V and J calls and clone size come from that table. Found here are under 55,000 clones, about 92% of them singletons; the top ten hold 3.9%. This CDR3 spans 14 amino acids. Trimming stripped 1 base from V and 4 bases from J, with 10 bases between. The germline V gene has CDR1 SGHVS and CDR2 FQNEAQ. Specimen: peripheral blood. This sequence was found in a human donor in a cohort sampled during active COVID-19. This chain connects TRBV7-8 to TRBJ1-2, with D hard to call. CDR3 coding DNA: TGTGCCAGCAGCTTAGAGGTTTACAGCTATGGCTACACCTTC. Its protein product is CASSLEVYSYGYTF.